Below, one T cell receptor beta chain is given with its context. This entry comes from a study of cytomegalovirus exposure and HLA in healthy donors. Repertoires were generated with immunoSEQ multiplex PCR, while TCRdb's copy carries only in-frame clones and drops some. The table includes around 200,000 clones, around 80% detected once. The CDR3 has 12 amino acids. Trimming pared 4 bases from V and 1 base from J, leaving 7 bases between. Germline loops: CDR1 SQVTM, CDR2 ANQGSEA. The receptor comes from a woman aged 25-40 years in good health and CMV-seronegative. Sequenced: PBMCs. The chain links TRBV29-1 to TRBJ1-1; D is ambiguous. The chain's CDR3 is CSVGRANTEAFF. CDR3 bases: TGCAGCGTTGGGAGAGCGAACACTGAAGCTTTCTTT. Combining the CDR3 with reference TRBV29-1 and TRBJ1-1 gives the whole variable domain SAVISQKPSRDICQRGTSLTIQCQVDSQVTMMFWYRQQPGQSLTLIATANQGSEATYESGFVIDKFPISRPNLTFSTLTVSNMSPEDSSIYLCSVGRANTEAFFGQGTRLTVV.